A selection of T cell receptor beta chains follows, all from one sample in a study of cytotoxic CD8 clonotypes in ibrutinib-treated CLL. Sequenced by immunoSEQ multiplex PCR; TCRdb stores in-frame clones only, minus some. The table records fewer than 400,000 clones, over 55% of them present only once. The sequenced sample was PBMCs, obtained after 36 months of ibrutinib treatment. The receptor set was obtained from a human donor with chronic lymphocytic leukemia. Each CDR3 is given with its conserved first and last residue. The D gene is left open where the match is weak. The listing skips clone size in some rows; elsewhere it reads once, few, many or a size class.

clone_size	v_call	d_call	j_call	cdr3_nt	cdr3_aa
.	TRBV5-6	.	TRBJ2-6	TGTGCCAGCAGCTCGAAATCTGGGGCCAACGTCCTGACTTTC	CASSSKSGANVLTF
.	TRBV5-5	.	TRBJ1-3	TGTGCCAGCAGATACGACAGTGGAAACACCATATATTTT	CASRYDSGNTIYF
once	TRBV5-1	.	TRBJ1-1	TGCGCCAGCAGCTTGCAGATGAACACTGAAGCTTTCTTT	CASSLQMNTEAFF
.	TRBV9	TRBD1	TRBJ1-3	TGTGCCAGCAGCGCCGACAGGGGTTCGGGAAACACCATATATTTT	CASSADRGSGNTIYF
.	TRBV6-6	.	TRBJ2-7	TGTGCCAGCAGGTTACAGGGTGGTAACGAGCAGTACTTC	CASRLQGGNEQYF
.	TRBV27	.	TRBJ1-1	TGTGCCAGCAGCCACCACGGATGGGGCACTGAAGCTTTCTTT	CASSHHGWGTEAFF
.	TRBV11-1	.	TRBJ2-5	TGTGCCAGCAGCTTAGCGAGGGGGGTGACCCAGTACTTC	CASSLARGVTQYF
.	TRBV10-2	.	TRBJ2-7	TGCGCCAGCAGTATGACAGCTTCCTACGAGCAGTACTTC	CASSMTASYEQYF
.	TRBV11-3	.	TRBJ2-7	TGTGCCAGCAGCCCTAGTCGGGGGTACGAGCAGTACTTC	CASSPSRGYEQYF
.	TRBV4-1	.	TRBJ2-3	TGCGCCAGCAGCCAAGAGTCTCGAAGGACTAGCACAGATACGCAGTATTTT	CASSQESRRTSTDTQYF
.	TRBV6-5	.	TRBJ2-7	TGTGCCAGCAGTTACGGGGCGGCCTACGAGCAGTACTTC	CASSYGAAYEQYF
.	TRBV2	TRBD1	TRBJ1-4	TGTGCCAGCAGTGAAGCGGCTCGACAGGGGCATGAAAAACTGTTTTTT	CASSEAARQGHEKLFF
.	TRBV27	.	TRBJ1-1	TGTGCCAGCAGTCTCCTTGATACGAACACTGAAGCTTTCTTT	CASSLLDTNTEAFF
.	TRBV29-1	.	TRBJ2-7	TGCAGCGTTGAAGATGACCAGGGGGGATACGAGCAGTACTTC	CSVEDDQGGYEQYF
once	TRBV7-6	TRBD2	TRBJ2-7	TGTGCCAGCAGCCCCGTAGCGGGGAAGACCTACGAGCAGTACTTC	CASSPVAGKTYEQYF
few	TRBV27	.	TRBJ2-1	TGTGCCAGCAGTTTATTCGGCTCCTACAATGAGCAGTTCTTC	CASSLFGSYNEQFF
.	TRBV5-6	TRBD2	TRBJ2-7	TGTGCCAGCAGCTTGGTATTAGCGGGAATGGGGGAGCAGTACTTC	CASSLVLAGMGEQYF
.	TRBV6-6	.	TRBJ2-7	TGTGCCAGCAGTTACTCCCCGGGCCTGACAGCCTACGAGCAGTACTTC	CASSYSPGLTAYEQYF
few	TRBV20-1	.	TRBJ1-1	TGCAGTGCTACCCGACAGGTTGAAGCTTTCTTT	CSATRQVEAFF
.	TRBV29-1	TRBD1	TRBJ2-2	TGCAGCGTTTCCAGGGGGCAAACCGGGGAGCTGTTTTTT	CSVSRGQTGELFF
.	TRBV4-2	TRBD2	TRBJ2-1	TGTGCCAGCAGGGTCCTAGCGGGGGGGAACTACAATGAGCAGTTCTTC	CASRVLAGGNYNEQFF
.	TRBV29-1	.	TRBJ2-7	TGCAGCGTAGGAGGGGGCGCCCTGGGGGAGCAGTACTTC	CSVGGGALGEQYF
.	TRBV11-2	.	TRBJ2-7	TGTGCCAGCAGCTCCCGGGTCGGGTCCGAGCAGTACTTC	CASSSRVGSEQYF
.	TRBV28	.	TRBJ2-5	TGTGCCAGCACCAAGATGGGGGCACGGGAGACCCAGTACTTC	CASTKMGARETQYF
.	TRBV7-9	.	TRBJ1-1	TGTGCCAGCAGCTACGGAGGGAGTGAAGAAGCTTTCTTT	CASSYGGSEEAFF
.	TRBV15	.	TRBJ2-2	TGTGCCACCAGCAGGGGTTGGGGGCCCGGGGAGCTGTTTTTT	CATSRGWGPGELFF
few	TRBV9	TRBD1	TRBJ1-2	TGTGCCAGCAGCGGACAGCTCAGGACAGGGCGGAACTATGGCTACACCTTC	CASSGQLRTGRNYGYTF
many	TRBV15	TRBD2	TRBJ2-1	TGTGCCACCAGCAGAGACCCTAGCGGAGGCTACAATGAGCAGTTCTTC	CATSRDPSGGYNEQFF
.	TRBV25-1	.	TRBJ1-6	TGTGCCAGCCTACAGAGCTCCTATAATTCACCCCTCCACTTT	CASLQSSYNSPLHF
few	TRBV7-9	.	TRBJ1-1	TGTGCCAGCAGCTCCATGGCCACTGAAGCTTTCTTT	CASSSMATEAFF
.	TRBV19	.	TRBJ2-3	TGTGCCAGCTCGGGGGTTATGACGGGGGATACGCAGTATTTT	CASSGVMTGDTQYF
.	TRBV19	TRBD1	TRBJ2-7	TGTGCCAGTAGCGAGACAGGGTCCCTCTACGAGCAGTACTTC	CASSETGSLYEQYF
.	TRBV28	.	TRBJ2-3	TGTGCCAGCAGAAACCAGGGATGGGATACGCAGTATTTT	CASRNQGWDTQYF
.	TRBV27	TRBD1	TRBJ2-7	TGTGCCAGCAGTCTGGGACAGGGGCCCTACGAGCAGTACTTC	CASSLGQGPYEQYF
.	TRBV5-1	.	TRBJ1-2	TGCGCCAGCAGCTTGGGACGACATCCCGCGTATGGCTACACCTTC	CASSLGRHPAYGYTF
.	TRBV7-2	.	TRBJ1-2	TGTGCCAGCAGCTTAGAGTCACAGGGACACTATGGCTACACCTTC	CASSLESQGHYGYTF
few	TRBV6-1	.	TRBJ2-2	TGTGCCAGCAGTCCGGGGATACCCGGGGAGCTGTTTTTT	CASSPGIPGELFF
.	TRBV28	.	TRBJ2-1	TGTGCCAGCAGTTTATGGGAGGGAGCGGGTCTGTCCTACAATGAGCAGTTCTTC	CASSLWEGAGLSYNEQFF
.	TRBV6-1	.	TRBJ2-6	TGTGCCAGCAGTGATCGAGGGATCGAGTCCGGGGCCAACGTCCTGACTTTC	CASSDRGIESGANVLTF
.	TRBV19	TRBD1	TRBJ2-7	TGTGCCAGCAGATCAATCGGGACAGGGGTCTACGAGCAGTACTTC	CASRSIGTGVYEQYF
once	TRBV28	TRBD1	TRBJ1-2	TGTGCCAGCAGTTTGGGGGGACAGGGGATTTATGGCTACACCTTC	CASSLGGQGIYGYTF
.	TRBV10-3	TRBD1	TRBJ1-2	TGTGCCAGCCGGACAGGGGAAAACTATGGCTACACCTTC	CASRTGENYGYTF
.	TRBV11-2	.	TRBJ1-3	TGTGCCAGCAGCTTAGATCAGGGTTATTGGTTTGGAAACACCATATATTTT	CASSLDQGYWFGNTIYF
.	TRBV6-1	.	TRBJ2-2	TGTGCCAGCAGTGGTCACATGGCTCGGCTGTTTTTT	CASSGHMARLFF
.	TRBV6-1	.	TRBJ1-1	TGTGCCAGCAGAGCTACAGGCTGGAACACTGAAGCTTTCTTT	CASRATGWNTEAFF
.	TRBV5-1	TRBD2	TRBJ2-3	TGCGCCAGCAGCTTGCCGGCTAGCGGGGGGGCCGCAGATACGCAGTATTTT	CASSLPASGGAADTQYF
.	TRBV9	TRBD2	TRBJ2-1	TGTGCCAGCAGCGCGGGGGGGCCATACAATGAGCAGTTCTTC	CASSAGGPYNEQFF
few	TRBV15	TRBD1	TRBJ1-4	TGTGCCACCAGCAGAGACTCCGGGACAGGGTGGAAACTGTTTTTT	CATSRDSGTGWKLFF
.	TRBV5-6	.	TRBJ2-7	TGTGCCAGCAGCTGGGGGTCCTACGAGCAGTACTTC	CASSWGSYEQYF
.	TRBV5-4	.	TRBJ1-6	TGTGCCAGCAGCTTGGGGGGCAGAGTATCACCCCTCCACTTT	CASSLGGRVSPLHF
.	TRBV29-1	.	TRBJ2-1	TGCAGCGTTGATTCGAGGGAGAGTGTCCACAATGAGCAGTTCTTC	CSVDSRESVHNEQFF
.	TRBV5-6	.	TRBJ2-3	TGTGCCAGCAGCTTGTGGAGGATTTCAGATACGCAGTATTTT	CASSLWRISDTQYF
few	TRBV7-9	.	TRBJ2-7	TGTGCCAGCAGCACGGGACGGAACTCCTACGAGCAGTACTTC	CASSTGRNSYEQYF
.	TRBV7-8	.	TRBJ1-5	TGTGCCAGCAGCAGGGATGGGGGTCAGCCCCAGCATTTT	CASSRDGGQPQHF